This is a list of T cell receptor beta chains from one sample in a study of human T cells and chemical hapten exposure. TCRdb itself ran the RACE reads through MiXCR, one entry per CDR3 protein. The table lists around 110,000 distinct CDR3 sequences, 9.5% to 13% of them singletons. This sample comprised whole blood, obtained in connection with sensitization to the hapten diphenylcyclopropenone (DPC). These receptors were obtained from a woman aged 50 to 65 with alopecia areata. Some clones in this sample may be carry-over from other donors' samples. CDR3s include the opening cysteine and the closing phenylalanine or tryptophan. Each record gives: V gene, J gene, CDR3 protein.

V: TRBV7-2; J: TRBJ1-1; CDR3: CASSIGPDTEAFF
V: TRBV20-1; J: TRBJ1-1; CDR3: CSAGTQGSSEAFF
V: TRBV7-6; J: TRBJ2-1; CDR3: CASSLFITSGYNNEQFF
V: TRBV12-3/TRBV12-4; J: TRBJ1-1; CDR3: CASSLAGLNTEAFF
V: TRBV20-1; J: TRBJ1-1; CDR3: CSARAPGVLSTEAFF
V: TRBV4-2; J: TRBJ2-3; CDR3: CASSQEGSPTSTDTQYF
V: TRBV6-1; J: TRBJ1-5; CDR3: CASSGTTIEGKPQHF
V: TRBV6-2/TRBV6-3; J: TRBJ1-1; CDR3: CASSRRSVNTEAFF
V: TRBV6-5; J: TRBJ1-3; CDR3: CASRAFTGLGNTIYF
V: TRBV2; J: TRBJ2-3; CDR3: CASSTTGGPDTQYF
V: TRBV7-6; J: TRBJ2-2; CDR3: CASSSETSGNTGELFF
V: TRBV6-5; J: TRBJ1-2; CDR3: CASSYSPIYGYTF
V: TRBV7-2; J: TRBJ2-1; CDR3: CASSPTSGEGNEQFF
V: TRBV4-3; J: TRBJ1-1; CDR3: CASSRLPAPRGPPTEAFF
V: TRBV5-4; J: TRBJ2-7; CDR3: CASSSWGGLSYEQYF
V: TRBV2; J: TRBJ1-6; CDR3: CASSATVGDTDSPLHF
V: TRBV4-3; J: TRBJ1-2; CDR3: CASSQDRAFSGYGYTF
V: TRBV5-6; J: TRBJ2-3; CDR3: CASSWDRATDTQYF
V: TRBV7-9; J: TRBJ1-1; CDR3: CASSSTGLAEAFF
V: TRBV20-1; J: TRBJ1-2; CDR3: CSAKGTGYYGYGYTF
V: TRBV6-2/TRBV6-3; J: TRBJ2-3; CDR3: CASSYSIGVDTQYF
V: TRBV4-3; J: TRBJ2-1; CDR3: CASSQDVVRNEQFF
V: TRBV28; J: TRBJ1-3; CDR3: CASSSTGQGANTIYF
V: TRBV5-1; J: TRBJ2-5; CDR3: CASSLDGQETQYF
V: TRBV7-9; J: TRBJ2-5; CDR3: CASSWTQETQYF
V: TRBV10-2; J: TRBJ2-7; CDR3: CATSWGQEQYF
V: TRBV9; J: TRBJ1-2; CDR3: CASSGGQAYGYTF
V: TRBV6-1; J: TRBJ2-7; CDR3: CASSGIYEAAYEQYF
V: TRBV15; J: TRBJ2-5; CDR3: CATSRDRMETQYF
V: TRBV7-9; J: TRBJ2-1; CDR3: CATSLYNEQFF
V: TRBV12-3/TRBV12-4; J: TRBJ2-1; CDR3: CATSLTRAEQFF
V: TRBV27; J: TRBJ1-6; CDR3: CASSLVSGVNSPLHF
V: TRBV10-2; J: TRBJ2-1; CDR3: CASSDRTDRSSYNEQFF
V: TRBV20-1; J: TRBJ2-7; CDR3: CSARGDSLAGDEQYF
V: TRBV7-9; J: TRBJ2-2; CDR3: CASSLVALITGELFF
V: TRBV29-1; J: TRBJ2-5; CDR3: CSVEGGLETQYF
V: TRBV11-2; J: TRBJ2-3; CDR3: CASSVGQGRSDTQYF
V: TRBV4-1; J: TRBJ2-3; CDR3: CASSRHPPGLAGGDTQYF
V: TRBV28; J: TRBJ2-6; CDR3: CASNLSGANVLTF
V: TRBV10-3; J: TRBJ2-3; CDR3: CAISERGTSGSLNTQYF
V: TRBV28; J: TRBJ2-7; CDR3: CASSPEVYEQYF
V: TRBV15; J: TRBJ2-3; CDR3: CATSRGRGFTDTQYF
V: TRBV19; J: TRBJ1-2; CDR3: CASSIFGPQGNYGYTF